The 16 T cell receptor beta chains given below trace back to one sample, sequenced in a study of blood T cell repertoires in COVID-19. Repertoires were generated with immunoSEQ multiplex PCR, while TCRdb's copy carries only in-frame clones and drops some. The sample includes 100,000 to 150,000 clones, 92% of them seen just once. The sequenced material came from peripheral blood. These receptors were collected from a man aged 45-60 years with COVID-19, enrolled during active disease.

The chain employs TRBV12-3 or TRBV12-4 and TRBJ2-6; D call uncertain. Deletions cut 7 bases from V and 3 bases from J, with 7 bases between. This CDR3 is 13 amino acids long. This chain's CDR3 is CASTTHGANVLTF. CDR3 sequence (DNA): TGTGCCAGCACCACACATGGGGCCAACGTCCTGACTTTC.

V gene TRBV30 combines with J gene TRBJ1-1, with TRBD1 as a possible D gene (6 bases). The germline gives CDR1 GTSNPN, CDR2 SVGIG (reference sequence). The CDR3 spans 12 residues. The V and J ends lost 3 bases and 7 bases respectively, with 12 bases between them. This CDR3 is CAWRGGHDEAFF. The CDR3 bases are TGTGCCTGGAGAGGGGGACACGATGAAGCTTTCTTT.

V gene TRBV21-1 combines with J gene TRBJ1-2. TRBV21-1 has pseudogene status. The length of the CDR3 is 14 residues. The CDR3 nucleotides are TGTGCCAGCAGCAACCCGCAAGTACTCTATGGCTACACCTTC. It codes for CASSNPQVLYGYTF.

The chain joins TRBV7-9 to TRBJ2-3; D is possibly TRBD1 (7 bases). There are 16 residues in the CDR3. The germline V and J ends were trimmed by 5 bases and 0 bases, with 15 bases remaining between them. Per the germline V gene, CDR1 is SEHNR and CDR2 is FQNEAQ (reference sequence). CDR3 nucleotide sequence: TGTGCCAGCAGCATCCTGACAGGGACTAGCACAGATACGCAGTATTTT. It codes for CASSILTGTSTDTQYF.

The V call is TRBV18, the J call TRBJ2-7, with 10 bases identical to TRBD2. The CDR3 covers 16 residues. CDR1 and CDR2 (germline): KGHSH, LQKENI. Losses at the gene ends were 4 bases for V and 2 bases for J; bases not matched to a gene: 8. The CDR3 nucleotides are TGTGCCAGCTCACGGGGATTAGCGGGAGGTCCCTACGAGCAGTACTTC. Protein sequence: CASSRGLAGGPYEQYF.

The rearrangement uses TRBV4-2 and TRBJ2-6, with D perhaps TRBD2 (6 bases). The CDR3 spans 16 residues. V was pared by 0 bases and J by 4 bases, with 10 bases between. Looked up from germline, CDR1 is LGHNA and CDR2 is YNFKEQ. CDR3 loop: CASSQDAGPGANVLTF. The CDR3 DNA follows: TGTGCCAGCAGCCAAGACGCGGGGCCCGGGGCCAACGTCCTGACTTTC.

In this sample, this clone turned up once. This sequence joins TRBV7-9 and TRBJ2-2; possibly TRBD1 for D (6 bases). Trimming removed 4 bases at V and 4 bases at J, with 13 bases between. Germline V CDR1 and CDR2: SEHNR, FQNEAQ (reference sequence). CDR3 length equals 15 residues. The CDR3: CASSSYRVITGELFF. The CDR3 DNA reads as TGTGCCAGCAGCTCATACAGGGTGATCACCGGGGAGCTGTTTTTT.

The chain links TRBV4-3 to TRBJ2-1; a weak D match, TRBD2 (6 bases). Germline assignment: CDR1 LGHNA and CDR2 YSLEER. The CDR3 covers 15 residues. V was pared by 1 base and J by 9 bases, with 16 bases between. The chain's CDR3 is CASSQGWQGGGEQFF. DNA of the CDR3: TGCGCCAGCAGCCAAGGATGGCAGGGAGGTGGTGAGCAGTTCTTC.

V and J are TRBV2 and TRBJ2-1, with 8 positions matching TRBD2. Germline CDR1 and CDR2: SNHLY and FYNNEI. V lost 3 bases, J lost 6 bases, and 10 bases stayed unmatched. The CDR3 consists of 16 residues. CDR3 loop: CASSEESGSLGNEQFF. The DNA of the CDR3 is TGTGCCAGCAGTGAGGAAAGCGGGAGTCTGGGCAATGAGCAGTTCTTC. Drawing the rest from reference TRBV2 and TRBJ2-1, the complete variable domain is EPEVTQTPSHQVTQMGQEVILRCVPISNHLYFYWYRQILGQKVEFLVSFYNNEISEKSEIFDDQFSVERPDGSNFTLKIRSTKLEDSAMYFCASSEESGSLGNEQFFGPGTRLTVL.

To note about this clone: Other DNA sequences from this sample encode an identical CDR3 as well. The rearrangement links TRBV30 to TRBJ1-1, with TRBD1 as a possible D gene (6 bases). The CDR3 extends over 13 amino acids. Trimming took 0 bases from V and 1 from J, leaving 6 bases between them. Looked up from germline, CDR1 is GTSNPN and CDR2 is SVGIG (reference sequence). The CDR3, as DNA: TGTGCCTGGAGTGTACAGGGGAACACTGAAGCTTTCTTT. Encoded protein: CAWSVQGNTEAFF.

The genes are TRBV5-1 and TRBJ2-7; 10 nucleotides agree with TRBD2. CDR3 length: 16 amino acids. V was clipped by 3 bases and J by 4 bases; unmatched bases: 10. Germline CDR1 reads SGHRS; CDR2 reads YFSETQ. Here the CDR3 DNA reads TGCGCCAGCAGCTCGCCTACTAGCGGGATAGGGTACGAGCAGTACTTC. It translates to CASSSPTSGIGYEQYF. Full variable domain (rest looked up from reference TRBV5-1 and TRBJ2-7): KAGVTQTPRYLIKTRGQQVTLSCSPISGHRSVSWYQQTPGQGLQFLFEYFSETQRNKGNFPGRFSGRQFSNSRSEMNVSTLELGDSALYLCASSSPTSGIGYEQYFGPGTRLTVT.

This chain connects TRBV6-2 or TRBV6-3 to TRBJ1-5; a weak D match, TRBD1 (5 bases). The germline CDR1 and CDR2 sequences are MNHEY and SVGEGT. The CDR3 covers 14 residues. V was shortened by 4 bases and J by 7 bases, with 14 bases between the two germline ends. CDR3 bases: TGTGCCAGCAGTTTTAATGGGGCGGGGCAGCCCCAGCATTTT. It codes for CASSFNGAGQPQHF.

V gene TRBV4-1 combines with J gene TRBJ2-2, with D unclear. Trimming cost V 4 bases and J 8 bases, with 8 bases left between them. The germline V gene has CDR1 MGHRA and CDR2 YSYEKL. CDR3 length: 12 amino acids. The CDR3: CASSRVLGELFF. In DNA form, the CDR3 reads TGCGCCAGCAGCCGAGTGTTGGGGGAGCTGTTTTTT.

The rearrangement joins TRBV3-1 (or the pseudogene TRBV3-2) to TRBJ2-3; TRBD2 might be the D (5 bases). Germline-derived CDR1 and CDR2 are LGHDT and YNNKEL (reference sequence). The length of the CDR3 is 15 residues. V shed 1 base and J shed 3 bases, with 11 bases lying between them. CDR3 coding DNA: TGTGCCAGCAGCCAAGGGACGGGCGGGACAGATACGCAGTATTTT. The encoded protein is CASSQGTGGTDTQYF.

The CDR3 DNA sequence: TGTGCCAGCAGGGGTAGGGCTAGCGGGAGGGCCAAGGACACCGGGGAGCTGTTTTTT. Its translation is CASRGRASGRAKDTGELFF. The chain joins TRBV2 to TRBJ2-2, with 12 bases identical to TRBD2. V dropped 6 bases and J dropped 3; count of bases not matched to a gene: 14. The CDR3 covers 19 residues. From germline, CDR1 is SNHLY and CDR2 FYNNEI. The full variable domain, with the rest looked up from reference TRBV2 and TRBJ2-2, is EPEVTQTPSHQVTQMGQEVILRCVPISNHLYFYWYRQILGQKVEFLVSFYNNEISEKSEIFDDQFSVERPDGSNFTLKIRSTKLEDSAMYFCASRGRASGRAKDTGELFFGEGSRLTVL.

The chain couples TRBV6-6 to TRBJ1-2, with unresolved D. CDR1 and CDR2 from the germline V gene are MNHNY and SVGAGI (reference sequence). V was cut by 5 bases and J by 4 bases, with 17 bases left in between. CDR3 length equals 15 residues. CDR3 in DNA: TGTGCCAGCAGTCCCGGGTCCGCTTCCGCCTATGGCTACACCTTC. Amino acids: CASSPGSASAYGYTF.